The 17 T cell receptor beta chains listed next were all sequenced from one sample in a study of cytomegalovirus exposure and HLA in healthy donors. PCR primers comprised 60 Vbeta and 13 Jbeta primers. Repertoires were generated with immunoSEQ multiplex PCR, while TCRdb's copy carries only in-frame clones and drops some. The sample lists about 110,000 clones; over 60% were seen once. Material for sequencing was PBMCs. The receptors were sampled from a woman aged 55-69 years in good health and CMV-seropositive.

The chain is built from TRBV28 and TRBJ1-1; a possible D gene is TRBD1 (5 bases). This CDR3 has 15 amino acids. Trimming shortened V by 3 bases and J by 0 bases, and 11 bases separated the two germline ends. CDR1 and CDR2 from the germline V gene are MDHEN and SYDVKM. CDR3 residues: CASSFPDRLNTEAFF. CDR3 DNA: TGTGCCAGCAGTTTCCCCGACAGATTGAACACTGAAGCTTTCTTT. The full variable domain, rest sourced from reference TRBV28 and TRBJ1-1, is DVKVTQSSRYLVKRTGEKVFLECVQDMDHENMFWYRQDPGLGLRLIYFSYDVKMKEKGDIPEGYSVSREKKERFSLILESASTNQTSMYLCASSFPDRLNTEAFFGQGTRLTVV.

In the case of this clone: This specimen includes other DNA sequences encoding the same CDR3. The V call is TRBV5-1, the J call TRBJ2-7; D is uncertain. V was clipped by 0 bases and J by 2 bases, with 6 bases between them. Germline CDR1 is SGHRS and CDR2 is YFSETQ. The CDR3 is 13 residues long. In nucleotides, the CDR3 is TGCGCCAGCAGCTTGGGTTCAACCTACGAGCAGTACTTC. Residues: CASSLGSTYEQYF.

The CDR3 here is CASSSVRDRQYF. CDR3 in DNA: TGTGCCAGCAGCTCGGTCCGGGACAGGCAGTACTTC. The chain links TRBV27 to TRBJ2-7; 7 positions agree with TRBD1. The CDR3 is made up of 12 amino acids. J gave up 9 bases and V 6 bases, and 8 bases lay outside the gene matches. CDR1 and CDR2 (germline): MNHEY, SMNVEV (reference sequence).

This rearrangement joins TRBV7-3 to TRBJ2-7; 10 bases align to TRBD2. The CDR3 covers 15 residues. The germline V gene encodes CDR1 SGHTA and CDR2 FQGTGA. The ends lost 5 bases at V and 2 bases at J; junction bases unmatched: 6. In nucleotides, the CDR3 is TGTGCCAGCAGCCAACTAGCGGGGCACGCCTACGAGCAGTACTTC. Its protein is CASSQLAGHAYEQYF.

This chain joins TRBV6-1 and TRBJ2-5; 10 nucleotides align to TRBD2. CDR3 length: 14 residues. With 7 bases clipped from V and 4 bases from J, the junction kept 6 bases outside the gene matches. Germline CDR1 is MNHNS and CDR2 is SASEGT. CDR3 nucleotides: TGTGCCAGCATCCTAGCGGGAGTCAGAGAGACCCAGTACTTC. Translating gives CASILAGVRETQYF.

The chain has TRBV11-3 and TRBJ2-7; perhaps TRBD1 as D (6 bases). CDR1 SGHNT and CDR2 YENEEA come from the germline V gene. Trimming stripped 5 bases from V and 2 bases from J, with 22 bases between. CDR3 length: 17 amino acids. The CDR3 protein is CASSTYWGWGLPYEQYF. The CDR3 DNA sequence: TGTGCCAGCAGCACCTATTGGGGCTGGGGGCTTCCCTACGAGCAGTACTTC.

The chain has TRBV2 and TRBJ2-5, with 7 positions matching TRBD2. Germline CDR1 SNHLY, CDR2 FYNNEI. Trimming took 7 bases from V and 5 from J; bases not matched to a gene: 13. This CDR3 has 15 amino acids. The CDR3 sequence: CASTILAPSRETQYF. The CDR3 coding sequence is TGTGCCAGCACCATACTAGCGCCTTCCCGGGAGACCCAGTACTTC.

V and J are TRBV10-1 and TRBJ2-7; TRBD1 agrees at 8 bases. The CDR3 covers 15 residues. V dropped 6 bases and J dropped 0; count of bases not matched to a gene: 7. CDR1 is WNHNN and CDR2 is SYGVQD in the germline V gene (reference sequence). DNA for the CDR3: TGCGCCAGCAGCATGACAGGGGCCGCCTCCTACGAGCAGTACTTC. Translation gives CASSMTGAASYEQYF.

V is TRBV5-1 and J is TRBJ2-2, with 10 nucleotides matching TRBD1. The CDR3 runs 16 residues. Unmatched junction bases numbered 9, after V lost 4 bases and J lost 6 bases. The germline V gene has CDR1 SGHRS and CDR2 YFSETQ. CDR3 nucleotides: TGCGCCAGCAGCGGTCGACAGGGGGCGCTGTCCGGGGAGCTGTTTTTT. Its translation is CASSGRQGALSGELFF.

The table lists this clone with a few counts. The V call is TRBV5-4, the J call TRBJ2-3; D not resolved. The ends were cut back, 1 base at V and 6 bases at J, with 15 bases in the middle. Per germline, CDR1 SGHNT and CDR2 YYREEE (reference sequence). The CDR3 loop spans 15 amino acids. The CDR3 reads CASSLLRKSVDTQYF. CDR3 DNA sequence: TGTGCCAGCAGCTTGTTGCGGAAGTCGGTTGATACGCAGTATTTT. The entire variable domain, with the rest obtained from reference TRBV5-4 and TRBJ2-3, is as follows: ETGVTQSPTHLIKTRGQQVTLRCSSQSGHNTVSWYQQALGQGPQFIFQYYREEENGRGNFPPRFSGLQFPNYSSELNVNALELDDSALYLCASSLLRKSVDTQYFGPGTRLTVL.

This chain links TRBV6-5 with TRBJ2-7; 8 nucleotides match TRBD1. The CDR3 length is 14 residues. In germline, CDR1 is MNHEY, CDR2 SVGAGI. Trimming at V came to 4 bases and at J to 6 bases, leaving 8 bases not matched to a gene. This CDR3 is CASSSGQGYPEQYF. In nucleotides, the CDR3 is TGTGCCAGCAGTTCCGGACAGGGTTACCCCGAGCAGTACTTC.

J is TRBJ2-7 and V is TRBV12-5; 8 nucleotides agree with TRBD1. Germline lookup yields CDR1 LGHNT and CDR2 FRNRAP. With V trimmed by 0 bases and J by 4 bases, 8 bases remained unmatched. The CDR3 covers 16 residues. The CDR3 bases are TGTGCTAGTGGTTTGGTACAGACAGGGGATACTTACGAGCAGTACTTC. Protein sequence: CASGLVQTGDTYEQYF.

The genes are TRBV19 and TRBJ2-5; tentative D call: TRBD1 (5 bases). Germline V lookup: CDR1 LNHDA, CDR2 SQIVND (reference sequence). V lost 5 bases to trimming and J lost 1 base, with 17 bases between them. The CDR3 loop spans 16 amino acids. Here the CDR3 DNA reads TGTGCCAGTAGTCCAGAAGGCCTGGGGCGCCAAGAGACCCAGTACTTC. The encoded protein is CASSPEGLGRQETQYF.

The J gene is TRBJ2-7, the V gene TRBV6-5; perhaps TRBD1 as D (6 bases). This CDR3 is built from 16 residues. Germline CDR1 is MNHEY and CDR2 is SVGAGI. V was cut by 0 bases and J by 5 bases, with 17 bases left in between. The CDR3 nucleotides are TGTGCCAGCAGTTACTCGATCCAGGGGCTATTTGACGAGCAGTACTTC. It is translated as CASSYSIQGLFDEQYF.

For this clone: One end of the junction is discordant with germline, which a read error may explain. The chain employs TRBV7-8 and TRBJ2-7, with 7 bases aligning to TRBD2. This CDR3 is built from 13 residues. The germline V gene has CDR1 SGHVS and CDR2 FQNEAQ. The CDR3 loop is CASSLASAGAPNF. The CDR3, as DNA: TGTGCCAGCAGCTTAGCATCGGCGGGAGCTCCCAACTTC.

The rearrangement links TRBV25-1 to TRBJ1-2, with TRBD1 matching 7 bases. J was trimmed by 4 bases and V by 2 bases; bases with no gene match: 4. The CDR3 has 14 residues. Germline lookup yields CDR1 MGHDK and CDR2 SYGVNS. In nucleotides, the CDR3 is TGTGCCAGCAGTGAAGTGGGACAGTTCTATGGCTACACCTTC. Translated: CASSEVGQFYGYTF.

The CDR3 region is CASSLSDRVRPQHF. For the CDR3, the DNA is TGTGCCAGCTCACTATCGGACAGGGTTCGGCCCCAGCATTTT. The rearrangement uses TRBV18 and TRBJ1-5, with 8 bases that match TRBD1. This CDR3 spans 14 amino acids. In germline, CDR1 is KGHSH, CDR2 LQKENI. J was trimmed by 9 bases and V by 4 bases; bases with no gene match: 8.